This TCR beta chain derives from a study of cytomegalovirus exposure and HLA in healthy donors. General study results and limits: Earlier analysis found most TCR beta V segments productive about 87% or about 30% of the time. Roughly 170 TCR beta chains were listed as cytomegalovirus-associated.

Use of 60 Vbeta and 13 Jbeta primers characterized the PCR. Profiling relied on immunoSEQ multiplex PCR, and the TCRdb table lists in-frame clones only, not all of them. The profile shows roughly 110,000 clones, around 74% of them singletons. Germline CDR1 SEHNR, CDR2 FQNEAQ (reference sequence). The CDR3 length is 14 residues. Worth noting for this clone: The antigen is not known.

This receptor was identified in a woman in her forties in good health and CMV-seropositive. This sequence joins TRBV7-9 and TRBJ2-1; TRBD1 agrees at 10 bases. The specimen sequenced was PBMCs. The chain's CDR3 is CAATGGEDYNEQFF. The CDR3 region has the DNA TGTGCAGCGACAGGGGGCGAGGACTACAATGAGCAGTTCTTC.